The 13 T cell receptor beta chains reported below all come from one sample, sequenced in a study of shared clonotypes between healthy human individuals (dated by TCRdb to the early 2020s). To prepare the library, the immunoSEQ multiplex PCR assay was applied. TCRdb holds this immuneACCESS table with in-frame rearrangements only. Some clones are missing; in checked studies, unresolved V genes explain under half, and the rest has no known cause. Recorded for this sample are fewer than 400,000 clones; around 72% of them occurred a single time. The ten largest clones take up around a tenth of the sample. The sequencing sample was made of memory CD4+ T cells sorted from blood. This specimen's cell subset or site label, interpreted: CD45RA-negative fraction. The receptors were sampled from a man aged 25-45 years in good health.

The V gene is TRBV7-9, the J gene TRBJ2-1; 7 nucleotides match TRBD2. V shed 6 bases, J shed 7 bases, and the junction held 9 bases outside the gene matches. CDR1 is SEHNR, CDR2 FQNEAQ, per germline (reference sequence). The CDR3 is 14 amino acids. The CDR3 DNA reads TGTGCCAGCAGGTCGGCGGGAGCTTGGAATGAGCAGTTCTTC. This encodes CASRSAGAWNEQFF.

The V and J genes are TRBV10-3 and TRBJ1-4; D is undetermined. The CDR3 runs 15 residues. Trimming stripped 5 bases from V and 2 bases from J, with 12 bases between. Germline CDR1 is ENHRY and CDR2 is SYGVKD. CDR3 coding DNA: TGTGCCATCAGTATAAGTGGAGGGACTAATGAAAAACTGTTTTTT. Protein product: CAISISGGTNEKLFF.

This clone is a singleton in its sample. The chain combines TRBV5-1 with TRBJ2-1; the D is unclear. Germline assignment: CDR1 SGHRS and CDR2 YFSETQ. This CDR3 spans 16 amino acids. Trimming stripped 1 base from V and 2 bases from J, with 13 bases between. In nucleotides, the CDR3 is TGCGCCAGCAGCTTGCAACAGACCGATACCTACAATGAGCAGTTCTTC. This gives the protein CASSLQQTDTYNEQFF.

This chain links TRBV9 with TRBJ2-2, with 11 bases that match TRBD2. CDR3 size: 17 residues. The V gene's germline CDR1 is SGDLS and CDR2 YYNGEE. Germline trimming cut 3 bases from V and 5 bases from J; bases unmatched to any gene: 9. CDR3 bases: TGTGCCAGCAGCGGGACTAGCGGGTTGGGTAGGACCGGGGAGCTGTTTTTT. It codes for CASSGTSGLGRTGELFF.

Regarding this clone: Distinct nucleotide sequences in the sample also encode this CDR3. This CDR3 is CASSPPSSYEQYF. CDR3 bases: TGTGCCAGCTCACCACCGAGTTCCTACGAGCAGTACTTC. This chain uses TRBV18 with TRBJ2-7; D is ambiguous. V was clipped by 0 bases and J by 1 base, with 4 bases between them. CDR1 is KGHSH and CDR2 is LQKENI in the germline V gene. The CDR3 has 13 residues. The whole variable domain, filled in from reference TRBV18 and TRBJ2-7, reads NAGVMQNPRHLVRRRGQEARLRCSPMKGHSHVYWYRQLPEEGLKFMVYLQKENIIDESGMPKERFSAEFPKEGPSILRIQQVVRGDSAAYFCASSPPSSYEQYFGPGTRLTVT.

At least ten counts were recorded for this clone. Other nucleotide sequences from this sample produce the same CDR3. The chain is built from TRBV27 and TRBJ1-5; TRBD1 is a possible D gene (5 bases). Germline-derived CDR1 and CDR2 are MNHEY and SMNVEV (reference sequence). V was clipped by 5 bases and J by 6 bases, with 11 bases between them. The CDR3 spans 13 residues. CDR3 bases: TGTGCCAGCAGTGGAACGGGGGGTCAGCCCCAGCATTTT. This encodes CASSGTGGQPQHF.

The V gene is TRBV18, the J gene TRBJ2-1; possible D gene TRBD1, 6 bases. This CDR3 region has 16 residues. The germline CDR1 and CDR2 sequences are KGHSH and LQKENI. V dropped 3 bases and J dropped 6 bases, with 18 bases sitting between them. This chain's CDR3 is CASSPFPGQRGNEQFF. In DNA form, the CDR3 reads TGTGCCAGCTCACCCTTCCCGGGACAACGAGGCAATGAGCAGTTCTTC.

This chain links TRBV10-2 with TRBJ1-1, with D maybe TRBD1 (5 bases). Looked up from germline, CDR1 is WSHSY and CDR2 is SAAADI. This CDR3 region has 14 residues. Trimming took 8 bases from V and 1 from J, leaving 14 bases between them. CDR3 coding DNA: TGCGCCAGCTCCGGGGGGTATAAGAACACTGAAGCTTTCTTT. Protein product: CASSGGYKNTEAFF.

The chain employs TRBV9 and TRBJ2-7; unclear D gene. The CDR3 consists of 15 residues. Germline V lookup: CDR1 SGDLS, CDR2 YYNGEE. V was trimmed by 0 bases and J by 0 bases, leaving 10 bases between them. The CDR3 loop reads CASSVGSSSSYEQYF. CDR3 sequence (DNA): TGTGCCAGCAGCGTAGGTAGCAGTAGCTCCTACGAGCAGTACTTC.

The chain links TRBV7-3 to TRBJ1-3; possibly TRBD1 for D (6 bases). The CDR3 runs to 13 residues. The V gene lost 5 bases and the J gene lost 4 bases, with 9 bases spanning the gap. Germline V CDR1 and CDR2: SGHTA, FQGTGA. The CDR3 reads CASSPTGGNTIYF. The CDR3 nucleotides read TGTGCCAGCAGCCCAACAGGGGGAAACACCATATATTTT.

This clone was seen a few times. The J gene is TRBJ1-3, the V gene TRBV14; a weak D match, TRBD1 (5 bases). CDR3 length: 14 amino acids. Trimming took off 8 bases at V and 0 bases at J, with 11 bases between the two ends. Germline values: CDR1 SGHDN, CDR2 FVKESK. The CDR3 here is CASQGRSSGNTIYF. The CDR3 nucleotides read TGTGCCAGCCAGGGACGCTCCTCTGGAAACACCATATATTTT.

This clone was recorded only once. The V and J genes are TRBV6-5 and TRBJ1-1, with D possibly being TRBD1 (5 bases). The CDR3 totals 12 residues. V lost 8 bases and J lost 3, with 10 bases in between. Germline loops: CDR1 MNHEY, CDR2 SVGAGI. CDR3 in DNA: TGTGCCAGCTTGGGGGGGTACACTGAAGCTTTCTTT. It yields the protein CASLGGYTEAFF.

The CDR3 region is CASSLGQANYNEQFF. In DNA, the CDR3 is TGTGCCAGCAGCTTAGGACAGGCGAACTACAATGAGCAGTTCTTC. The chain is built from TRBV7-8 and TRBJ2-1; D is possibly TRBD1 (6 bases). The CDR3 is 15 amino acids. The ends were cut back, 1 base at V and 3 bases at J, with 10 bases in the middle. Germline V gene lookup returns CDR1 SGHVS and CDR2 FQNEAQ.